A single sample is the source of the 9 T cell receptor beta chains below, sequenced in a study of regulatory T cells in long-lasting Graves disease. To make TCR beta libraries, researchers used iRepertoire HTBI primers and Arm-PCR of CDR3 regions. TCRdb analysed the multiplex PCR reads with MiXCR anew, one entry per CDR3 protein. The table includes some 560,000 distinct CDR3 sequences, roughly 15% detected once. Time point of the sample: newly diagnosed GD, antithyroid drugs for less than 3 months. Extracted PBMC RNA gave rise to the TCR library. Separately, the same data were catalogued under a study of T cells in Graves' hyperthyroidism and ophthalmopathy.

The specimen was peripheral blood mononuclear cells (PBMCs), collected at new diagnosis, from a patient treated with antithyroid drugs. The receptors stem from a woman aged 40 to 65 with Graves disease.

V usage is TRBV6-1 and J usage is TRBJ1-4; no reliable D call. Deletions cut 5 bases from V and 0 bases from J, with 13 bases between. CDR1 and CDR2 (germline): MNHNS, SASEGT. CDR3 length equals 16 residues. The CDR3 DNA reads as TGTGCCAGCAGTCAAGGACTGACTGCAACTAATGAAAAACTGTTTTTT. Its protein is CASSQGLTATNEKLFF.

This clonotype was seen at least ten times. The chain has TRBV12-3 or TRBV12-4 and TRBJ1-4, with TRBD1 as a possible D gene (6 bases). Deletions cut 8 bases from V and 4 bases from J, with 11 bases between. This CDR3 has 13 residues. The CDR3 DNA is TGTGCCAGCCAGGGGTTGGTTAATGAAAAACTGTTTTTT. Protein: CASQGLVNEKLFF.

This clonotype showed up many times. The germline gene is not matched at one end of the junction; a read error may be the cause. The chain is built from TRBV5-1 and TRBJ1-1; no reliable D call. CDR3 size: 14 residues. Germline V lookup: CDR1 SGHRS, CDR2 YFSETQ. In DNA, the CDR3 is TGTGCCAGCAGCGAGGGTACGGTGAACACTGAAGCTTTCTTT. Translation gives CASSEGTVNTEAFF.

Ten or more counts support this clonotype. This chain links TRBV18 with TRBJ2-3, with D unresolved. Between the trimmed V and J ends, which lost 0 bases and 1 base, there was a span of 5 bases. The CDR3 consists of 14 residues. CDR1 is KGHSH, CDR2 LQKENI, per germline. CDR3 bases: TGTGCCAGCTCACCACCGTCCGGCACAGATACGCAGTATTTT. This encodes CASSPPSGTDTQYF.

This clonotype was detected many times. The chain has TRBV3-1 and TRBJ1-4, with D tentatively TRBD1 (5 bases). Deletions cut 3 bases from V and 10 bases from J, with 21 bases between. CDR3 size: 16 residues. CDR1 and CDR2 (germline): LGHDT, YNNKEL (reference sequence). In DNA, the CDR3 is TGTGCCAGCAGCCAGACCCGAAGGGGATCAAACGGAAAACTGTTTTTT. This sequence encodes CASSQTRRGSNGKLFF.

The chain uses TRBV4-1 and TRBJ2-1; 7 bases agree with TRBD2. The length of the CDR3 is 13 residues. The V gene's germline CDR1 is MGHRA and CDR2 YSYEKL. The V segment lost 6 bases and the J segment 8 bases; nucleotides outside the gene matches: 7. CDR3 sequence (DNA): TGCGCCAGCAGTACGACTAGCACCTATGAGCAGTTCTTC. It codes for CASSTTSTYEQFF.

As to this clonotype: This may come from a read error, since a much larger clone is one base off. The V gene is TRBV7-9, the J gene TRBJ2-3; D is perhaps TRBD2 (5 bases). This CDR3 has 15 residues. Germline-derived CDR1 and CDR2 are SEHNR and FQNEAQ (reference sequence). CDR3: CVSSGSGVGTDTQYF. In DNA form, the CDR3 reads TGTGTCAGCAGCGGATCAGGTGTAGGCACAGATACGCAGTATTTT. Looking up the rest from reference TRBV7-9 and TRBJ2-3 gives the full variable domain: DTGVSQNPRHKITKRGQNVTFRCDPISEHNRLYWYRQTLGQGPEFLTYFQNEAQLEKSRLLSDRFSAERPKGSFSTLEIQRTEQGDSAMYLCVSSGSGVGTDTQYFGPGTRLTVL.

The chain recombines TRBV5-1 with TRBJ2-3; D is ambiguous. Matching the DNA end better, TRBJ2-7 makes the J call doubtful. CDR3 size: 14 residues. The germline V gene encodes CDR1 SGHRS and CDR2 YFSETQ. The CDR3 loop reads CASSLAQAGYEQYF. In DNA, the CDR3 is TGCGCCAGCAGCTTGGCCCAAGCTGGCTACGAGCAGTACTTC.

This clonotype showed up many times. The CDR3 spells CASSSFREGETQYF. CDR3 DNA sequence: TGTGCCAGCAGCTCATTCAGGGAGGGGGAGACCCAGTACTTC. The V and J genes are TRBV7-9 and TRBJ2-5, with 7 bases matching TRBD2. Per germline, CDR1 SEHNR and CDR2 FQNEAQ (reference sequence). This CDR3 contains 14 residues. V gave up 4 bases and J gave up 5 bases; unmatched junction bases: 7. The variable domain in full, completed from reference TRBV7-9 and TRBJ2-5, reads DTGVSQNPRHKITKRGQNVTFRCDPISEHNRLYWYRQTLGQGPEFLTYFQNEAQLEKSRLLSDRFSAERPKGSFSTLEIQRTEQGDSAMYLCASSSFREGETQYFGPGTRLLVL.